These 9 T cell receptor beta chains came from one sample sequenced in a study of T cells after yellow fever vaccination. TCRdb re-called the 5' RACE reads with MiXCR, one entry per CDR3 protein. The sample carries roughly 170,000 distinct CDR3 sequences, roughly a tenth recorded once. This specimen was CD8+ T cells sorted from PBMCs, taken 45 days after the yellow fever booster vaccination. Source of these receptors: a man aged 18 to 30 who received the YFV17D yellow fever vaccine.

The V call is TRBV14, the J call TRBJ1-2; D gene uncertain. Germline CDR1 is SGHDN and CDR2 is FVKESK. V shed 1 base and J shed 3 bases, with 9 bases lying between them. There are 14 residues in the CDR3. The DNA of the CDR3 is TGTGCCAGCAGCCAAGTTACGGACGACTATGGCTACACCTTC. Translation gives CASSQVTDDYGYTF. Filled out from reference TRBV14 and TRBJ1-2, the complete variable domain reads EAGVTQFPSHSVIEKGQTVTLRCDPISGHDNLYWYRRVMGKEIKFLLHFVKESKQDESGMPNNRFLAERTGGTYSTLKVQPAELEDSGVYFCASSQVTDDYGYTFGSGTRLTVV.

This clonotype has more than one count but fewer than ten. The chain is built from TRBV7-8 and TRBJ2-3; the D gene is possibly TRBD2 (5 bases). The CDR3 sequence is 16 residues long. Germline CDR1 and CDR2: SGHVS and FQNEAQ. V was trimmed by 5 bases and J by 3 bases, leaving 18 bases between them. CDR3 loop: CASSPRHRRGTDTQYF. For the CDR3, the DNA is TGTGCCAGCAGCCCGAGACACCGTCGGGGAACAGATACGCAGTATTTT.

The chain has TRBV6-2 or TRBV6-3 and TRBJ1-4; TRBD1 matches 8 bases. The length of the CDR3 is 15 residues. Germline values: CDR1 MNHEY, CDR2 SVGEGT. Trimming removed 6 bases from V and 8 bases from J; junction bases left unmatched: 11. The CDR3 nucleotides are TGTGCCAGCAGACCCTGGACAGGGCCAAACGAAAAACTGTTTTTT. It yields the protein CASRPWTGPNEKLFF.

This CDR3 is CASSAGGLNTEAFF. The CDR3 nucleotides read TGTGCCAGCAGCGCAGGGGGACTGAACACTGAAGCTTTCTTT. The chain employs TRBV27 and TRBJ1-1; TRBD1 aligns across 7 bases. The CDR3 is 14 amino acids. The J segment lost 0 bases and the V segment lost 6 bases, leaving 4 bases of the junction unmatched. CDR1 and CDR2 (germline): MNHEY, SMNVEV (reference sequence).

This clonotype has ten or more counts. V and J are TRBV29-1 and TRBJ2-5; 8 bases align to TRBD1. CDR3 size: 12 residues. Trimming cost V 6 bases and J 7 bases; bases outside gene matches: 7. Germline lookup yields CDR1 SQVTM and CDR2 ANQGSEA. The CDR3 here is CSVRTGLGTQYF. For the CDR3, the DNA is TGCAGCGTCAGGACAGGGCTCGGGACCCAGTACTTC.

The V gene is TRBV20-1, the J gene TRBJ2-3, with 12 bases aligning to TRBD2. The germline V gene encodes CDR1 DFQATT and CDR2 SNEGSKA (reference sequence). Germline trimming cut 0 bases from V and 4 bases from J; bases unmatched to any gene: 8. This CDR3 is 17 amino acids long. The CDR3 region is CSARDWASGGAPDTQYF. DNA of the CDR3: TGCAGTGCTAGAGATTGGGCTAGCGGGGGGGCCCCAGATACGCAGTATTTT.

This clonotype was counted between two and nine times. The chain employs TRBV9 and TRBJ2-2, with D perhaps TRBD2 (6 bases). This CDR3 region has 16 residues. V lost 4 bases, J lost 4 bases, and 17 bases lay in between. CDR1 is SGDLS and CDR2 is YYNGEE in the germline V gene. The CDR3 coding sequence is TGTGCCAGCAGCCCCTGGTGGAGGGGTAGCACCGGGGAGCTGTTTTTT. Encoded protein: CASSPWWRGSTGELFF.

This chain connects TRBV7-2 to TRBJ2-5; tentatively, D is TRBD2 (5 bases). The CDR3 is 16 residues long. V was trimmed by 5 bases and J by 3 bases, leaving 19 bases between them. CDR1 and CDR2 (germline): SGHTA, FQGNSA. CDR3 coding DNA: TGTGCCAGCAGCATCTCCTACTTGGACGGGAAAGAGACCCAGTACTTC. Its translation is CASSISYLDGKETQYF.

There are a few counts of this clonotype. The rearrangement uses TRBV28 and TRBJ2-1; TRBD1 matches at 9 bases. Per germline, CDR1 MDHEN and CDR2 SYDVKM. The CDR3 is 16 residues long. The ends lost 5 bases at V and 8 bases at J; junction bases unmatched: 13. The CDR3 reads CASSTGQGSKRDEQFF. CDR3 sequence (DNA): TGTGCCAGCAGTACCGGACAGGGGTCTAAGCGCGATGAGCAGTTCTTC.